A single sample gave rise to the 6 T cell receptor beta chains below, sequenced in a study of early T cells in non-severe SARS-CoV-2 infection. TCRdb re-called the 5' RACE reads with MiXCR, one entry per CDR3 protein. This sample has tens of thousands of distinct CDR3 sequences, with about 12% found just once. Sequencing was done on a sample of whole blood. These receptors were taken from an adult who was a healthcare worker with PCR-confirmed SARS-CoV-2 infection or an uninfected control (not recorded which).

This chain connects TRBV2 to TRBJ2-1; 12 bases match TRBD2. The ends lost 8 bases at V and 5 bases at J; junction bases unmatched: 7. The CDR3 consists of 15 residues. The germline V gene encodes CDR1 SNHLY and CDR2 FYNNEI. The DNA for the CDR3 is TGTGCCAGCCGATGGACTAGCGGGGCGAACAATGAGCAGTTCTTC. It is translated as CASRWTSGANNEQFF.

This clonotype appeared many times. The V call is TRBV10-2, the J call TRBJ2-5; TRBD1 or TRBD2 may be the D gene (6 bases each). CDR1 WSHSY and CDR2 SAAADI come from the germline V gene. The CDR3 is 14 amino acids. The V and J ends lost 8 bases and 2 bases respectively, with 15 bases between them. The CDR3 DNA sequence: TGCGCCAGCCGCTCGTGGGGGGCGCAAGAGACCCAGTACTTC. This encodes CASRSWGAQETQYF.

In this sample, this clonotype turned up a few times. The chain couples TRBV4-3 to TRBJ1-2; D is perhaps TRBD1 (6 bases). The germline V gene encodes CDR1 LGHNA and CDR2 YSLEER. V dropped 0 bases and J dropped 5 bases, with 13 bases sitting between them. The CDR3 consists of 15 residues. CDR3 coding DNA: TGCGCCAGCAGCCAAGACACAGGGACCATGTATGGCTACACCTTC. Protein sequence: CASSQDTGTMYGYTF.

A few counts support this clonotype. This chain connects TRBV5-4 to TRBJ2-3; 7 bases line up with TRBD1. V dropped 6 bases and J dropped 0; count of bases not matched to a gene: 10. The CDR3 has 16 residues. Per germline, CDR1 SGHNT and CDR2 YYREEE (reference sequence). CDR3 coding DNA: TGTGCCAGCACAACCGGGACAGAGCATAGCACAGATACGCAGTATTTT. It encodes CASTTGTEHSTDTQYF.

This clonotype has a handful of counts. J is TRBJ1-2 and V is TRBV24-1; a weak D match, TRBD1 (5 bases). Trimming took off 4 bases at V and 8 bases at J, with 16 bases between the two ends. Germline V lookup: CDR1 KGHDR, CDR2 SFDVKD. The CDR3 sequence is 14 residues long. DNA for the CDR3: TGTGCCACCAGTGACTCCGGGGGGGTAGAGGGCTACACCTTC. Translation gives CATSDSGGVEGYTF.

This clonotype was recorded many times. V usage is TRBV2 and J usage is TRBJ2-5, with TRBD2 identical over 8 bases. This CDR3 is 15 amino acids long. V lost 5 bases to trimming and J lost 4 bases; unmatched junction nucleotides: 9. Germline CDR1 is SNHLY and CDR2 is FYNNEI. CDR3 coding DNA: TGTGCCAGCAGTCCCTCCCCGGGGGGGCCAGAGACCCAGTACTTC. Its translation is CASSPSPGGPETQYF.